The 11 T cell receptor beta chains listed next were all sequenced from one sample in a study of T cell responses to AZD1222 COVID-19 vaccine. Sequencing used immunoSEQ multiplex PCR; TCRdb keeps in-frame clones, though not all of them. The sample gives some 200,000 clones, approximately 91% of which show up once; roughly 0.98% is in the top ten. Sequencing was performed on peripheral blood, taken on day 0 of AZD1222 vaccination. The source is an adult in good health.

The CDR3 coding sequence is TGTGCCAGCAGTTTATTGGACAGGGTTGGAAGCGAGCAGTACTTC. Translated: CASSLLDRVGSEQYF. V is TRBV28 and J is TRBJ2-7, with 8 bases aligning to TRBD1. The ends lost 1 base at V and 6 bases at J; junction bases unmatched: 8. Per the germline V gene, CDR1 is MDHEN and CDR2 is SYDVKM. The CDR3 consists of 15 residues.

The V call is TRBV5-6, the J call TRBJ1-2; no clear D gene. Trimming cost V 4 bases and J 4 bases, with 11 bases left between them. Looked up from germline, CDR1 is SGHDT and CDR2 is YYEEEE. This CDR3 is built from 13 residues. The CDR3 bases are TGTGCCAGCAGCGATAGTACAGTCTATGGCTACACCTTC. This sequence encodes CASSDSTVYGYTF.

This chain connects TRBV6-5 to TRBJ1-6; perhaps TRBD1 as D (6 bases). The CDR3 runs 13 residues. The germline V and J ends were trimmed by 6 bases and 8 bases, with 11 bases remaining between them. Germline lookup yields CDR1 MNHEY and CDR2 SVGAGI. The CDR3 protein is CASRGGPDSPLHF. CDR3 DNA: TGTGCCAGCAGGGGGGGCCCCGATTCACCCCTCCACTTT.

The V and J genes are TRBV10-3 and TRBJ2-7; D remains unclear. The germline V gene encodes CDR1 ENHRY and CDR2 SYGVKD. This CDR3 contains 14 residues. V shed 6 bases and J shed 2 bases, with 14 bases lying between them. DNA of the CDR3: TGTGCCATCAGCCCCGCACAGCATCCCTACGAGCAGTACTTC. This codes for CAISPAQHPYEQYF.

This chain connects TRBV19 to TRBJ2-1; 8 nucleotides agree with TRBD2. The CDR3 is 15 residues long. Germline CDR1 is LNHDA and CDR2 is SQIVND (reference sequence). V was pared by 3 bases and J by 4 bases, with 5 bases of the junction left unmatched. The chain's CDR3 is CASSMPREGYNEQFF. CDR3 coding DNA: TGTGCCAGTAGTATGCCCCGGGAGGGGTACAATGAGCAGTTCTTC.

The chain is built from TRBV11-3 and TRBJ1-3; TRBD1 might be the D (5 bases). V gave up 5 bases and J gave up 1 base, with 9 bases separating them. CDR3 length equals 14 residues. Germline CDR1 is SGHNT and CDR2 is YENEEA. The CDR3 DNA follows: TGTGCCAGCAGCGGGGGTTTATCTGGAAACACCATATATTTT. Translated: CASSGGLSGNTIYF.

The V gene is TRBV6-6, the J gene TRBJ2-1, with 12 bases aligning to TRBD2. This CDR3 comprises 14 residues. Germline CDR1 reads MNHNY; CDR2 reads SVGAGI (reference sequence). The junction had 5 bases not matched to a gene; V was cut back by 6 bases and J by 8 bases. CDR3 residues: CASRTTSGSHEQFF. In DNA form, the CDR3 reads TGTGCCAGCAGAACGACTAGCGGGAGCCATGAGCAGTTCTTC.

The V and J genes are TRBV19 and TRBJ2-2; 11 nucleotides line up with TRBD2. J lost 4 bases, V lost 5 bases, and 6 bases had no gene match. Germline V gene lookup returns CDR1 LNHDA and CDR2 SQIVND (reference sequence). The CDR3 loop spans 16 amino acids. CDR3 sequence reads: CASSQLAGGGTGELFF. As DNA, the CDR3 is TGTGCCAGTAGTCAATTAGCGGGAGGGGGCACCGGGGAGCTGTTTTTT.

DNA of the CDR3: TGTGCCAGCAGTTCCGGACAGAAAGGGGATACGCAGTATTTT. It codes for CASSSGQKGDTQYF. The chain uses TRBV7-3 and TRBJ2-3, with a tentative D call TRBD1 (6 bases). The CDR3 extends over 14 amino acids. Germline values: CDR1 SGHTA, CDR2 FQGTGA. Trimming cost V 6 bases and J 6 bases, with 16 bases left between them.

The chain recombines TRBV18 with TRBJ1-1; D remains ambiguous. This CDR3 region has 15 residues. CDR1 KGHSH and CDR2 LQKENI come from the germline V gene. V gave up 0 bases and J gave up 0 bases, with 8 bases separating them. CDR3 nucleotides: TGTGCCAGCTCACCACCGGGCAGCCTGAACACTGAAGCTTTCTTT. Translating it yields CASSPPGSLNTEAFF.

The chain carries TRBV9 and TRBJ2-1, with 7 positions matching TRBD1. V lost 3 bases and J lost 1; bases outside the gene matches: 4. Germline V gene data show CDR1 as SGDLS and CDR2 as YYNGEE. The CDR3 is 15 amino acids. The CDR3 nucleotides are TGTGCCAGCAGCGCTAGACAGGGATCCTACAATGAGCAGTTCTTC. Encoded protein: CASSARQGSYNEQFF. The complete variable domain, with remaining parts taken from reference TRBV9 and TRBJ2-1, reads DSGVTQTPKHLITATGQRVTLRCSPRSGDLSVYWYQQSLDQGLQFLIQYYNGEERAKGNILERFSAQQFPDLHSELNLSSLELGDSALYFCASSARQGSYNEQFFGPGTRLTVL.